A selection of T cell receptor beta chains follows, all from one sample in a study of cytomegalovirus exposure and HLA in healthy donors. Some clones are missing from TCRdb's copy, which holds only in-frame ones; the method was immunoSEQ multiplex PCR. The repertoire consists of some 130,000 clones, with around 83% occurring once and the leading ten covering under 7.5%. Material for sequencing was PBMCs. Receptors were obtained from a woman aged 25 to 45 in good health and CMV-seropositive. The CDR3 runs from the conserved cysteine through the conserved F or W. The size field is filled for only some rows; it gives once, few, many or a size class.

clone_size v_call cdr3_aa
. TRBV7-9 CASSSAQGAGETQYF
. TRBV5-1 CASSPGQGGGNQPQHF
. TRBV11-1 CASSFRQGAVEQFF
. TRBV5-1 CASSSTSYGYTF
. TRBV5-1 CASSPQGENQPQHF
. TRBV19 CASSIRGGAFF
few TRBV5-1 CASSPRDSFYNEQFF
. TRBV29-1 CSVAGGYYEQYF
. TRBV2 CASRTTGEPTDTQYF
. TRBV27 CASSTDGGPNEQFF
. TRBV28 CASKTGTGNDEQYF
. TRBV5-1 CASSWGTGATNEKLFF
. TRBV19 CASSPQRTGSVVQPQHF
. TRBV19 CASSPIDRLNTEAFF
. TRBV14 CASSAGGSVPHGELFF
few TRBV5-1 CASSLGSGGQETQYF
. TRBV7-8 CASSRSGLEEKLFF